This T cell receptor (beta chain) is from a study of regulatory T cells in long-lasting Graves disease. HTBI primers from iRepertoire and Arm-PCR of CDR3 regions yielded the TCR beta libraries. TCRdb ran MiXCR on the multiplex PCR reads and lists one entry per CDR3 protein. The table shows roughly 420,000 distinct CDR3 sequences, with around 13% occurring only once. This sample's time point: newly diagnosed GD, antithyroid drugs for less than 3 months. PBMC RNA was the source of the TCR library. A blood draw put roughly 10 milliliters of peripheral blood into EDTA tubes. This clonotype has just a few counts. These same data were also listed under a study on T cells in Graves' hyperthyroidism and ophthalmopathy. Per that study: Stable hyperthyroidism and ophthalmopathy were separated using 13 V-J signatures.

This TCR came from a woman aged 45 to 65 with Graves disease. The source was peripheral blood mononuclear cells (PBMCs), collected at new diagnosis, from a patient treated with antithyroid drugs.

The CDR3 DNA reads as TGTGCCAGCAGTCCCTGGGACAGGATGAACACTGAAGCTTTCTTT. It is translated as CASSPWDRMNTEAFF. This rearrangement joins TRBV28 to TRBJ1-1; 8 bases line up with TRBD1. Germline V lookup: CDR1 MDHEN, CDR2 SYDVKM. The CDR3 covers 15 residues. J gave up 0 bases and V 5 bases, and 5 bases lay outside the gene matches.